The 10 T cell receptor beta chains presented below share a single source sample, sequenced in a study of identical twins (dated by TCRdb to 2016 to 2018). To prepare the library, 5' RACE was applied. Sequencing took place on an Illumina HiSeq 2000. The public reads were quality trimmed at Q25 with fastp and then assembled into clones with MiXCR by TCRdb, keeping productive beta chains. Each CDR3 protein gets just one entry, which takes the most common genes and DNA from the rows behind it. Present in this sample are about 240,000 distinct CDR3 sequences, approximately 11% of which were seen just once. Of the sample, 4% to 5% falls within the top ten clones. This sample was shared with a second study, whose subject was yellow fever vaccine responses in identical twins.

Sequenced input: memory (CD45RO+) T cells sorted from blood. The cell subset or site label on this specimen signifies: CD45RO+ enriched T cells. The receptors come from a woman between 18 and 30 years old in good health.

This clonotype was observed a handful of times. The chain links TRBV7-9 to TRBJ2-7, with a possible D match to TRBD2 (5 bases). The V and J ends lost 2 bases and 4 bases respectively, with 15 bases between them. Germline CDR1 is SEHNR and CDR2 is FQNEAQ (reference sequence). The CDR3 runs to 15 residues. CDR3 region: CASSLSLAGRYEQYF. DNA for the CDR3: TGTGCCAGCAGCTTAAGCCTAGCTGGTAGATACGAGCAGTACTTC.

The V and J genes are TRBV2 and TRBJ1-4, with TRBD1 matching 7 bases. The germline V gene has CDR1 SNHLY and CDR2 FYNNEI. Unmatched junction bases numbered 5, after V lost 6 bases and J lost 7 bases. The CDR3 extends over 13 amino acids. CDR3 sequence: CASRTGRGEKLFF. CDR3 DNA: TGTGCCAGCAGGACAGGGCGGGGTGAAAAACTGTTTTTT. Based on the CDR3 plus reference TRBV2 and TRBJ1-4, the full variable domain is EPEVTQTPSHQVTQMGQEVILRCVPISNHLYFYWYRQILGQKVEFLVSFYNNEISEKSEIFDDQFSVERPDGSNFTLKIRSTKLEDSAMYFCASRTGRGEKLFFGSGTQLSVL.

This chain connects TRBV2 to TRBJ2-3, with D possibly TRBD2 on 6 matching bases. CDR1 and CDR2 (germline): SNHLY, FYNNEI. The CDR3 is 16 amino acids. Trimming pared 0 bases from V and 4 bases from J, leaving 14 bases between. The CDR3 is CASSEALAGPADTQYF. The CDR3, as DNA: TGTGCCAGCAGTGAAGCGCTTGCGGGACCGGCAGATACGCAGTATTTT.

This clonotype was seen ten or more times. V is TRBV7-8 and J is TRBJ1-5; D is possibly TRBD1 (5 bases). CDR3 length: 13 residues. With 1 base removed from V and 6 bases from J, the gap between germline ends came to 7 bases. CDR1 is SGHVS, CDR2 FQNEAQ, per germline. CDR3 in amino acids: CASSLVQGQPQHF. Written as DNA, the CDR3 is TGTGCCAGCAGCTTAGTTCAGGGTCAGCCCCAGCATTTT. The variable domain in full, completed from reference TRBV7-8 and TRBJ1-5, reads GAGVSQSPRYKVAKRGQDVALRCDPISGHVSLFWYQQALGQGPEFLTYFQNEAQLDKSGLPSDRFFAERPEGSVSTLKIQRTQQEDSAVYLCASSLVQGQPQHFGDGTRLSIL.

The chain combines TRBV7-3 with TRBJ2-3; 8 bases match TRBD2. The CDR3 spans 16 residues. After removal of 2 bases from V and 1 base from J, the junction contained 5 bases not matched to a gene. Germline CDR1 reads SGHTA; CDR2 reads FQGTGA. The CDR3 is CASSLFTAGGTDTQYF. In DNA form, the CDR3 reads TGTGCCAGCAGCTTATTTACAGCGGGGGGCACAGATACGCAGTATTTT.

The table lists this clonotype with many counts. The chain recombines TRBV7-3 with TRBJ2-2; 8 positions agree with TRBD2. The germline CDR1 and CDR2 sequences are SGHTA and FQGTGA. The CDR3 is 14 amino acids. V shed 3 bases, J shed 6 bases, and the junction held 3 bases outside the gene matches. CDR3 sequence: CASSFGGASGELFF. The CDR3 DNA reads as TGTGCCAGCAGCTTCGGGGGGGCCTCCGGGGAGCTGTTTTTT. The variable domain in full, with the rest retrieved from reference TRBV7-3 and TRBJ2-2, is GAGVSQTPSNKVTEKGKYVELRCDPISGHTALYWYRQSLGQGPEFLIYFQGTGAADDSGLPNDRFFAVRPEGSVSTLKIQRTERGDSAVYLCASSFGGASGELFFGEGSRLTVL.

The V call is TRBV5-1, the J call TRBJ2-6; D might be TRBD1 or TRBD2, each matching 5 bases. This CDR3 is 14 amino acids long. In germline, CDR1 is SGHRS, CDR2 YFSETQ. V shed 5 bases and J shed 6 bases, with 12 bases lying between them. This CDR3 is CASRGTTKANVLTF. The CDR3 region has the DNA TGCGCCAGCAGGGGGACGACGAAGGCCAACGTCCTGACTTTC. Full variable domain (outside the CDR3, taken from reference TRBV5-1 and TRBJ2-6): KAGVTQTPRYLIKTRGQQVTLSCSPISGHRSVSWYQQTPGQGLQFLFEYFSETQRNKGNFPGRFSGRQFSNSRSEMNVSTLELGDSALYLCASRGTTKANVLTFGAGSRLTVL.

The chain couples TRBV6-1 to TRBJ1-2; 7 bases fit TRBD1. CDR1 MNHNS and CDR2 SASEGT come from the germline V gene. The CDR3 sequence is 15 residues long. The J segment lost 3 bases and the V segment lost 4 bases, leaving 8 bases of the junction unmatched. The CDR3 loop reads CASSAPQDRDYGYTF. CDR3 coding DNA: TGTGCCAGCAGTGCACCACAAGACAGGGACTATGGCTACACCTTC.

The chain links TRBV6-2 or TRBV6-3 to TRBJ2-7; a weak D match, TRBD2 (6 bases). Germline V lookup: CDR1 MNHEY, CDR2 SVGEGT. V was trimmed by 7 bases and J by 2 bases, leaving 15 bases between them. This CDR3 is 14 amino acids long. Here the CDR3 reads CASMSLGGPYEQYF. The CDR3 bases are TGTGCCAGCATGTCACTGGGAGGCCCCTACGAGCAGTACTTC.

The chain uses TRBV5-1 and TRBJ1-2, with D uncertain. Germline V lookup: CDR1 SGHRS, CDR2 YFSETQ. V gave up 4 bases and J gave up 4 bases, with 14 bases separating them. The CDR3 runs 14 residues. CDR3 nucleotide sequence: TGCGCCAGCAGCCAGGTGGCACAGACCTATGGCTACACCTTC. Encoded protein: CASSQVAQTYGYTF.